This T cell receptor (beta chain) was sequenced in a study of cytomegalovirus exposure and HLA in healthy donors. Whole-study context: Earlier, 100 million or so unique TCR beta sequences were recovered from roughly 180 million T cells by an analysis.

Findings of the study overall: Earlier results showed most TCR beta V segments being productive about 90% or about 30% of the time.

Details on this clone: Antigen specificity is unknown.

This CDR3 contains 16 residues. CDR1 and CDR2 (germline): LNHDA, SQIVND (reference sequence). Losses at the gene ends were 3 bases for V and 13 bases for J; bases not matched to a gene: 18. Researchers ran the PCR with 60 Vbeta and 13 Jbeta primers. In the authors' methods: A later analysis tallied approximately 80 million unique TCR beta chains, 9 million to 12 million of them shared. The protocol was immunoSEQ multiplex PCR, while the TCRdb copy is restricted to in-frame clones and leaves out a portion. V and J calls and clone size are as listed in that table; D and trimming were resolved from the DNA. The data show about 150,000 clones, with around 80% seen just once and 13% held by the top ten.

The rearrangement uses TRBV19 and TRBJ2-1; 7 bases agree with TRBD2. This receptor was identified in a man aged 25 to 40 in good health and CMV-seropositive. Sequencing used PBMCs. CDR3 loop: CASSMGDYGSYMEQFF. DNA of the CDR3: TGTGCCAGTAGTATGGGGGACTACGGCTCCTACATGGAACAGTTCTTC.